This paragraph reports one TCR beta chain. Its antigen is as yet unknown. The data were obtained in a study of graft-versus-host responses after intestinal transplantation. Study overall: Multivisceral, liver-intestinal, or isolated intestinal transplants were given to recipients. Anti-thymocyte globulin induction was given to all recipients, followed by tacrolimus and steroids for around three years.

General study results and limits: Clonal ratios of graft-versus-host to host-versus-graft in allografts were high for patients exhibiting graft-donor T cell macrochimerism. Present in recipient marrow, GvH clones included some that appeared first in ileum or blood.

Investigators treated the graft tissue so that it released intraepithelial and lamina propria lymphocytes. This table comes from immunoSEQ multiplex PCR, and its TCRdb copy is limited to in-frame clones, with some not included. Among some 14,000 clones listed, roughly two thirds were seen once. Germline-derived CDR1 and CDR2 are SGDLS and YYNGEE. This CDR3 spans 16 amino acids. The ends were cut back, 0 bases at V and 0 bases at J, with 10 bases in the middle. The rearrangement joins TRBV9 to TRBJ2-1; D gene unclear. The receptor was isolated from a human patient who received an intestinal transplant, so some T cells may come from the graft donor. Sequencing used ileum tissue, obtained around 95 weeks after intestinal transplantation. CDR3 protein: CASSVGPPSSYNEQFF. DNA for the CDR3: TGTGCCAGCAGCGTAGGTCCCCCCAGCTCCTACAATGAGCAGTTCTTC.